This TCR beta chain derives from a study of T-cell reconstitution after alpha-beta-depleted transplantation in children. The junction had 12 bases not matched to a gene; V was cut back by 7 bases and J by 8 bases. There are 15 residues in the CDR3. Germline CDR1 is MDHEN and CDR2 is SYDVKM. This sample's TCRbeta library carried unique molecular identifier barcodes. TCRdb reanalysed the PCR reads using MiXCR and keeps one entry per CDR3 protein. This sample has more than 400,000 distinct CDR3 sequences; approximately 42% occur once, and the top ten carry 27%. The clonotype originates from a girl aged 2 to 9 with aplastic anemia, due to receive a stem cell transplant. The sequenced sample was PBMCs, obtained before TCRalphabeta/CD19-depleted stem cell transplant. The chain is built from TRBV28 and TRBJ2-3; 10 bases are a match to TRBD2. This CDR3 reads CASTTPSSGRFTQYF. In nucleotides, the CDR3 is TGTGCCAGCACCACCCCCAGTAGCGGGAGGTTTACGCAGTATTTT.